Below, 25 T cell receptor beta chains from the same sample are listed, as sequenced in a study of OX40 agonist ivuxolimab in advanced cancers. The method was immunoSEQ multiplex PCR; TCRdb's version includes in-frame clones alone and lacks a portion of them. This table holds fewer than 50,000 clones, 70% to 90% found once. The source was CD4+ or CD8+ T cells sorted from blood, collected in a trial of the OX40 agonist ivuxolimab. All receptors come from an adult with an advanced solid tumor such as melanoma, head and neck, liver or kidney cancer.

The CDR3 region is CASSYDGYSYEQYF. The CDR3 nucleotides are TGTGCCAGCAGTTATGACGGATACTCCTACGAGCAGTACTTC. This chain connects TRBV7-2 to TRBJ2-7; the D is unclear. CDR1 SGHTA and CDR2 FQGNSA come from the germline V gene. With 6 bases removed from V and 0 bases from J, the gap between germline ends came to 12 bases. The CDR3 length is 14 residues.

This sequence joins TRBV9 and TRBJ2-1, with no clear D. In germline, CDR1 is SGDLS, CDR2 YYNGEE. CDR3 length: 14 residues. Trimming took 0 bases from V and 0 from J, leaving 4 bases between them. The CDR3 sequence is CASSVGLSYNEQFF. The CDR3 nucleotides read TGTGCCAGCAGCGTAGGGCTCTCCTACAATGAGCAGTTCTTC.

The rearrangement links TRBV7-8 to TRBJ1-5, with TRBD1 as a possible D gene (5 bases). The CDR3 has 14 amino acids. V lost 5 bases and J lost 7, with 15 bases in between. Per the germline V gene, CDR1 is SGHVS and CDR2 is FQNEAQ. CDR3 loop: CASSHVTQGQPQHF. The CDR3 DNA sequence: TGTGCCAGCAGCCACGTGACCCAGGGCCAGCCCCAGCATTTT.

This chain uses TRBV11-2 with TRBJ1-4, with TRBD1 matching over 7 bases. With V trimmed by 4 bases and J by 6 bases, 8 bases remained unmatched. The CDR3 spans 15 residues. Germline V gene lookup returns CDR1 SGHAT and CDR2 FQNNGV. CDR3 sequence reads: CASSSRKGADEKLFF. The CDR3, as DNA: TGTGCCAGCAGCTCCAGGAAGGGGGCGGATGAAAAACTGTTTTTT. Full variable domain (missing parts from reference TRBV11-2 and TRBJ1-4): EAGVAQSPRYKIIEKRQSVAFWCNPISGHATLYWYQQILGQGPKLLIQFQNNGVVDDSQLPKDRFSAERLKGVDSTLKIQPAKLEDSAVYLCASSSRKGADEKLFFGSGTQLSVL.

A few counts support this clone. This chain links TRBV19 with TRBJ1-1; D gene uncertain. Trimming left V 1 base short and J 8 bases short, with 8 bases between. Germline CDR1 and CDR2: LNHDA and SQIVND (reference sequence). This CDR3 contains 12 residues. CDR3 residues: CASSIGGKEAFF. Here the CDR3 DNA reads TGTGCCAGTAGTATAGGAGGGAAGGAAGCTTTCTTT.

The rearrangement joins TRBV5-4 to TRBJ2-1; no clear D. CDR3 length: 11 residues. Trimming removed 1 base at V and 5 bases at J, with 1 base between. Germline CDR1 and CDR2: SGHNT and YYREEE (reference sequence). CDR3 region: CASSLNNEQFF. The CDR3 region has the DNA TGTGCCAGCAGCTTGAACAATGAGCAGTTCTTC.

V and J are TRBV6-6 and TRBJ1-1; weak D call: TRBD1 (6 bases). Trimming stripped 0 bases from V and 5 bases from J, with 13 bases between. This CDR3 has 15 amino acids. Looked up from germline, CDR1 is MNHNY and CDR2 is SVGAGI (reference sequence). Written as DNA, the CDR3 is TGTGCCAGCAGTTACTCATCAGGGGCGGGTACTGAAGCTTTCTTT. It specifies CASSYSSGAGTEAFF.

The chain has TRBV5-5 and TRBJ1-1; a possible D gene is TRBD1 (5 bases). CDR3 length: 13 amino acids. Trimming removed 4 bases at V and 0 bases at J, with 7 bases between. The germline CDR1 and CDR2 sequences are SGHKS and YYEKEE (reference sequence). The CDR3 DNA reads TGTGCCAGCAGCCCGGACATGAACACTGAAGCTTTCTTT. This gives the protein CASSPDMNTEAFF.

The gene calls are TRBV4-1 and TRBJ1-1, with D uncertain. The ends were cut back, 6 bases at V and 7 bases at J, with 12 bases in the middle. CDR1 is MGHRA and CDR2 is YSYEKL in the germline V gene. The CDR3 has 12 residues. The CDR3 sequence: CASSQSTDEAFF. The CDR3 nucleotides read TGCGCCAGCAGTCAAAGCACAGATGAAGCTTTCTTT.

This rearrangement joins TRBV19 to TRBJ1-1, with D uncertain. Germline values: CDR1 LNHDA, CDR2 SQIVND (reference sequence). CDR3 length equals 12 residues. The V gene lost 6 bases and the J gene lost 9 bases, with 14 bases spanning the gap. The CDR3 here is CASSGYDGQAFF. CDR3 sequence (DNA): TGTGCCAGTAGCGGGTATGACGGGCAAGCTTTCTTT.

The chain joins TRBV5-6 to TRBJ2-4; D remains ambiguous. V was cut by 1 base and J by 0 bases, with 17 bases left in between. CDR3 size: 18 residues. The V gene's germline CDR1 is SGHDT and CDR2 YYEEEE. The CDR3 loop is CASSLLLSTLGAKNIQYF. The CDR3 DNA is TGTGCCAGCAGCTTGCTTCTGTCGACTCTAGGAGCCAAAAACATTCAGTACTTC.

This rearrangement joins TRBV7-6 to TRBJ2-7, with a weak D call TRBD1 (6 bases). The V gene lost 5 bases and the J gene lost 5 bases, with 16 bases spanning the gap. Per the germline V gene, CDR1 is SGHVS and CDR2 is FNYEAQ. The CDR3 length is 14 residues. The CDR3 region is CASSPTGGSNEQYF. CDR3 nucleotide sequence: TGTGCCAGCAGCCCAACTGGGGGCAGCAACGAGCAGTACTTC. Based on the CDR3 plus reference TRBV7-6 and TRBJ2-7, the full variable domain is GAGVSQSPRYKVTKRGQDVALRCDPISGHVSLYWYRQALGQGPEFLTYFNYEAQQDKSGLPNDRFSAERPEGSISTLTIQRTEQRDSAMYRCASSPTGGSNEQYFGPGTRLTVT.

J is TRBJ2-7 and V is TRBV27; no clear D. From germline, CDR1 is MNHEY and CDR2 SMNVEV (reference sequence). The CDR3 sequence is 14 residues long. Trimming pared 5 bases from V and 4 bases from J, leaving 15 bases between. The CDR3: CASSPRSRSYEQYF. In DNA, the CDR3 is TGTGCCAGCAGTCCCCGGTCCCGATCTTACGAGCAGTACTTC.

The J gene is TRBJ2-3, the V gene TRBV19; D possibly corresponds to TRBD1 (7 bases). There are 16 residues in the CDR3. The ends were cut back, 7 bases at V and 1 base at J, with 18 bases in the middle. Looked up from germline, CDR1 is LNHDA and CDR2 is SQIVND (reference sequence). DNA of the CDR3: TGTGCCAGTACCCGCTTCAGGGGGGCAGGCACAGATACGCAGTATTTT. It yields the protein CASTRFRGAGTDTQYF.

The rearrangement links TRBV4-3 to TRBJ2-1; D not certain. CDR3 size: 11 residues. Germline CDR1 reads LGHNA; CDR2 reads YSLEER. V lost 3 bases and J 10 bases, leaving 7 bases between the germline ends. DNA of the CDR3: TGCGCCAGCAGCCAGGGGTTCGAGCAGTTCTTC. It encodes CASSQGFEQFF.

The chain employs TRBV7-6 and TRBJ2-1, with 11 positions matching TRBD1. V was clipped by 5 bases and J by 8 bases; unmatched bases: 8. The CDR3 length is 15 residues. Germline values: CDR1 SGHVS, CDR2 FNYEAQ. CDR3 nucleotides: TGTGCCAGCAGCGGCCGGGACAGGGGGGTCGATGAGCAGTTCTTC. Translating it yields CASSGRDRGVDEQFF.

The V and J genes are TRBV11-2 and TRBJ1-4, with D perhaps matching TRBD1 (5 bases). The V end lost 4 bases, the J end lost 0 bases, and 12 bases lay between the germline ends. This CDR3 is built from 16 residues. In germline, CDR1 is SGHAT, CDR2 FQNNGV. The CDR3 reads CASSWGRTATNEKLFF. The CDR3 region has the DNA TGTGCCAGCAGCTGGGGCAGGACCGCAACTAATGAAAAACTGTTTTTT.

The table lists this clone with a count of one. The CDR3, as DNA: TGCGCCAGCAGCTTGCAGATGACAGGGGCGAACACTGAAGCTTTCTTT. Protein: CASSLQMTGANTEAFF. This sequence joins TRBV5-1 and TRBJ1-1, with 8 bases aligning to TRBD1. Trimming at V came to 1 base and at J to 1 base, leaving 6 bases not matched to a gene. In germline, CDR1 is SGHRS, CDR2 YFSETQ. The CDR3 is made up of 16 amino acids.

This chain joins TRBV6-5 and TRBJ2-5; D remains ambiguous. V lost 6 bases and J 1 base, leaving 9 bases between the germline ends. Germline CDR1 and CDR2: MNHEY and SVGAGI. CDR3 size: 13 residues. CDR3 sequence (DNA): TGTGCCAGCAGGGCTGGGATCCAAGAGACCCAGTACTTC. Residues: CASRAGIQETQYF.

The V call is TRBV4-1, the J call TRBJ1-1, with D possibly TRBD1 on 6 matching bases. The length of the CDR3 is 16 residues. CDR1 MGHRA and CDR2 YSYEKL come from the germline V gene. With 2 bases removed from V and 5 bases from J, the gap between germline ends came to 18 bases. The CDR3 DNA reads TGCGCCAGCAGCCAAATTTCAGGGGATGGTACGACTGAAGCTTTCTTT. This gives the protein CASSQISGDGTTEAFF.

In DNA, the CDR3 is TGTGCCAGTAGTATAGCCGGCAGGGGGCGCGCAGATACGCAGTATTTT. Protein sequence: CASSIAGRGRADTQYF. The chain combines TRBV19 with TRBJ2-3, with 8 positions matching TRBD1. The CDR3 extends over 16 amino acids. Germline V gene sequence: CDR1 LNHDA, CDR2 SQIVND (reference sequence). V lost 1 base to trimming and J lost 4 bases; unmatched junction nucleotides: 7. The variable domain in full, with the rest retrieved from reference TRBV19 and TRBJ2-3, is DGGITQSPKYLFRKEGQNVTLSCEQNLNHDAMYWYRQDPGQGLRLIYYSQIVNDFQKGDIAEGYSVSREKKESFPLTVTSAQKNPTAFYLCASSIAGRGRADTQYFGPGTRLTVL.

CDR3 sequence (DNA): TGTGCCAGCAGTTTTGAAGGACAGGGACGAACTAATGAAAAACTGTTTTTT. Its protein is CASSFEGQGRTNEKLFF. The rearrangement links TRBV28 to TRBJ1-4, with 8 nucleotides matching TRBD1. This CDR3 region has 17 residues. The V gene's germline CDR1 is MDHEN and CDR2 SYDVKM. Losses at the gene ends were 3 bases for V and 1 base for J; bases not matched to a gene: 7.

The V call is TRBV5-6, the J call TRBJ1-5; 7 bases are a match to TRBD1. Germline V gene data show CDR1 as SGHDT and CDR2 as YYEEEE. Trimming cost V 2 bases and J 5 bases; bases outside gene matches: 1. CDR3 length equals 13 residues. CDR3 loop: CASSFGTDQPQHF. CDR3 coding DNA: TGTGCCAGCAGCTTCGGGACAGATCAGCCCCAGCATTTT.

The chain joins TRBV6-1 to TRBJ2-7; D unresolved. The CDR3 covers 12 residues. CDR1 is MNHNS and CDR2 is SASEGT in the germline V gene. Trimming took off 6 bases at V and 1 base at J, with 7 bases between the two ends. The CDR3 region is CASRQDSYEQYF. The CDR3 DNA reads as TGTGCCAGCAGGCAGGATTCCTACGAGCAGTACTTC.

V is TRBV28 and J is TRBJ2-3, with TRBD2 as a possible D gene (6 bases). In germline, CDR1 is MDHEN, CDR2 SYDVKM. This CDR3 spans 14 amino acids. Trimming pared 5 bases from V and 6 bases from J, leaving 15 bases between. CDR3 in amino acids: CASSASGELDTQYF. CDR3 nucleotides: TGTGCCAGCAGTGCATCGGGGGAGTTGGATACGCAGTATTTT.